A single sample is the source of the 27 T cell receptor beta chains below, sequenced in a study of cytomegalovirus exposure and HLA in healthy donors. Use of 60 Vbeta and 13 Jbeta primers characterized the PCR. Using immunoSEQ multiplex PCR, the repertoire was profiled, and TCRdb retains in-frame clones only, with some absent. Altogether some 110,000 clones are present, roughly three quarters being singletons, with the ten largest covering roughly 3.2%. Specimen: PBMCs. The receptors originated from a man in his thirties or forties in good health and CMV-seronegative.

There are a few counts of this clone. The chain recombines TRBV28 with TRBJ2-1; TRBD2 might be the D (6 bases). Trimming took 3 bases from V and 6 from J, leaving 15 bases between them. This CDR3 contains 15 residues. From germline, CDR1 is MDHEN and CDR2 SYDVKM. CDR3 region: CASSLGTGERNEQFF. CDR3 nucleotide sequence: TGTGCCAGCAGTTTGGGGACGGGGGAGCGCAATGAGCAGTTCTTC.

The V gene is TRBV14, the J gene TRBJ1-1, with a weak D call TRBD1 (6 bases). V was shortened by 2 bases and J by 1 base, with 11 bases between the two germline ends. The CDR3 runs 15 residues. Per germline, CDR1 SGHDN and CDR2 FVKESK. Here the CDR3 reads CASSQSTQGNTEAFF. The CDR3 DNA follows: TGTGCCAGCAGCCAATCGACACAGGGGAACACTGAAGCTTTCTTT. The complete variable domain, with remaining parts taken from reference TRBV14 and TRBJ1-1, reads EAGVTQFPSHSVIEKGQTVTLRCDPISGHDNLYWYRRVMGKEIKFLLHFVKESKQDESGMPNNRFLAERTGGTYSTLKVQPAELEDSGVYFCASSQSTQGNTEAFFGQGTRLTVV.

This clone was counted only a few times. The rearrangement uses TRBV28 and TRBJ2-7, with 9 bases lining up with TRBD2. CDR1 is MDHEN, CDR2 SYDVKM, per germline. V dropped 7 bases and J dropped 4; count of bases not matched to a gene: 8. The CDR3 is 14 residues long. Here the CDR3 DNA reads TGTGCCAGCAAAATAGCGGGAGATTCTTACGAGCAGTACTTC. Its protein is CASKIAGDSYEQYF.

CDR3 amino acids: CASSAGTSGSYNEQFF. CDR3 bases: TGCGCCAGCAGCGCGGGGACTAGCGGGTCCTACAATGAGCAGTTCTTC. The rearrangement links TRBV5-1 to TRBJ2-1, with TRBD2 matching over 12 bases. Germline assignment: CDR1 SGHRS and CDR2 YFSETQ. J was trimmed by 1 base and V by 4 bases; bases with no gene match: 3. The CDR3 has 16 amino acids. The full variable domain, completed using reference TRBV5-1 and TRBJ2-1, is KAGVTQTPRYLIKTRGQQVTLSCSPISGHRSVSWYQQTPGQGLQFLFEYFSETQRNKGNFPGRFSGRQFSNSRSEMNVSTLELGDSALYLCASSAGTSGSYNEQFFGPGTRLTVL.

This chain uses TRBV7-3 with TRBJ2-1, with D perhaps matching TRBD1 (5 bases). Germline loops: CDR1 SGHTA, CDR2 FQGTGA. The length of the CDR3 is 13 residues. The V and J ends lost 5 bases and 5 bases respectively, with 10 bases between them. The CDR3 DNA is TGTGCCAGCAGCCGCGACAGAAACAATGAGCAGTTCTTC. Translating it yields CASSRDRNNEQFF.

This clone has a single count. This chain joins TRBV11-3 and TRBJ2-7, with TRBD1 matching over 7 bases. The V gene's germline CDR1 is SGHNT and CDR2 YENEEA. Germline trimming cut 1 base from V and 1 base from J; bases unmatched to any gene: 4. The CDR3 is 15 amino acids. The chain's CDR3 is CASSLGGDRSYEQYF. The CDR3 region has the DNA TGTGCCAGCAGCTTAGGAGGGGACAGATCCTACGAGCAGTACTTC.

This sequence joins TRBV7-2 and TRBJ2-5; D not certain. V lost 0 bases and J 1 base, leaving 6 bases between the germline ends. This CDR3 comprises 14 residues. CDR1 is SGHTA, CDR2 FQGNSA, per germline. The CDR3 bases are TGTGCCAGCAGCTTAGCGCTAGGCCAAGAGACCCAGTACTTC. This translates into CASSLALGQETQYF.

The V and J genes are TRBV2 and TRBJ1-5; perhaps TRBD1 as D (5 bases). Trimming left V 1 base short and J 7 bases short, with 14 bases between. Germline loops: CDR1 SNHLY, CDR2 FYNNEI. This CDR3 is built from 15 residues. The chain's CDR3 is CASSEVIGGRQPQHF. The CDR3 bases are TGTGCCAGCAGTGAAGTTATCGGGGGTAGGCAGCCCCAGCATTTT.

The chain couples TRBV7-3 to TRBJ2-7; 10 bases align to TRBD1. CDR1 and CDR2 from the germline V gene are SGHTA and FQGTGA. J gave up 5 bases and V 3 bases, and 7 bases lay outside the gene matches. CDR3 size: 15 residues. The CDR3 loop reads CASSLTGTGVNEQYF. The CDR3, as DNA: TGTGCCAGCAGCTTGACCGGGACAGGGGTCAACGAGCAGTACTTC. The full variable domain, rest sourced from reference TRBV7-3 and TRBJ2-7, is GAGVSQTPSNKVTEKGKYVELRCDPISGHTALYWYRQSLGQGPEFLIYFQGTGAADDSGLPNDRFFAVRPEGSVSTLKIQRTERGDSAVYLCASSLTGTGVNEQYFGPGTRLTVT.

The genes are TRBV5-5 and TRBJ1-3; D possibly corresponds to TRBD1 (5 bases). Deletions cut 2 bases from V and 3 bases from J, with 9 bases between. This CDR3 is built from 14 residues. The germline V gene has CDR1 SGHKS and CDR2 YYEKEE (reference sequence). CDR3 coding DNA: TGTGCCAGCAGCTTCGTAACAGGTGGAAACACCATATATTTT. It is translated as CASSFVTGGNTIYF.

This chain uses TRBV2 with TRBJ2-3; 9 positions match TRBD1. This CDR3 contains 12 residues. Trimming took 8 bases from V and 3 from J; bases not matched to a gene: 0. Germline assignment: CDR1 SNHLY and CDR2 FYNNEI. CDR3 in amino acids: CASGQGTDTQYF. CDR3 DNA: TGTGCCAGCGGACAGGGGACAGATACGCAGTATTTT.

This chain joins TRBV4-3 and TRBJ2-7; D may be TRBD2 (5 bases). CDR1 is LGHNA and CDR2 is YSLEER in the germline V gene. This CDR3 has 16 amino acids. V lost 0 bases and J lost 3, with 15 bases in between. The CDR3 protein is CASSQDSSGPFYEQYF. The DNA of the CDR3 is TGCGCCAGCAGCCAAGACTCCAGCGGCCCTTTCTACGAGCAGTACTTC.

The V gene is TRBV9, the J gene TRBJ2-7, with D uncertain. This CDR3 region has 16 residues. V was shortened by 6 bases and J by 3 bases, with 22 bases between the two germline ends. Germline V gives CDR1 SGDLS, CDR2 YYNGEE. The DNA for the CDR3 is TGTGCCAGCAAAAGAGGAGAGACTCCTCCCTACTACGAGCAGTACTTC. It yields the protein CASKRGETPPYYEQYF.

The CDR3 DNA is TGTGCCAGCAGCTGGACAGGGTGGAACACTGAAGCTTTCTTT. Translation gives CASSWTGWNTEAFF. This chain joins TRBV7-9 and TRBJ1-1, with 8 bases lining up with TRBD1. This CDR3 is 14 amino acids long. CDR1 and CDR2 from the germline V gene are SEHNR and FQNEAQ (reference sequence). Trimming removed 4 bases from V and 1 base from J; junction bases left unmatched: 2.

This sequence joins TRBV19 and TRBJ1-2, with 7 nucleotides matching TRBD1. This CDR3 has 13 amino acids. The ends lost 6 bases at V and 2 bases at J; junction bases unmatched: 3. Looked up from germline, CDR1 is LNHDA and CDR2 is SQIVND (reference sequence). The CDR3 here is CASRQGTNYGYTF. CDR3 nucleotides: TGTGCCAGTAGACAGGGGACGAACTATGGCTACACCTTC.

The chain combines TRBV7-9 with TRBJ1-4, with TRBD1 matching over 8 bases. The CDR3 is made up of 14 amino acids. CDR1 SEHNR and CDR2 FQNEAQ come from the germline V gene (reference sequence). V trimming: 7 bases; J trimming: 7 bases; junction bases outside the gene matches: 8. As DNA, the CDR3 is TGTGCCAGCACTCAGACAGGGGTCCGTGAAAAACTGTTTTTT. As protein: CASTQTGVREKLFF.

This clone was detected a few times. The rearrangement uses TRBV28 and TRBJ2-7; 12 bases fit TRBD1. V was pared by 6 bases and J by 6 bases, with 9 bases of the junction left unmatched. CDR3 length equals 15 residues. Germline V lookup: CDR1 MDHEN, CDR2 SYDVKM. CDR3 protein: CASSQPGQGASEQYF. In DNA form, the CDR3 reads TGTGCCAGCAGCCAACCGGGACAGGGGGCATCCGAGCAGTACTTC.

The chain is built from TRBV6-4 and TRBJ2-5, with TRBD2 as a possible D gene (5 bases). The J call may be mistaken, given a closer DNA end match to TRBJ2-7. In germline, CDR1 is MRHNA, CDR2 SNTAGT. CDR3 length equals 16 residues. CDR3 nucleotide sequence: TGTGCCAGCAGGAGGGATGAGGCCGAATCCCACTACGAGCAGTACTTC. This gives the protein CASRRDEAESHYEQYF.

This chain links TRBV29-1 with TRBJ1-1; tentative D call: TRBD1 (6 bases). CDR3 size: 15 residues. Germline V lookup: CDR1 SQVTM, CDR2 ANQGSEA. V was clipped by 5 bases and J by 0 bases, with 16 bases between them. CDR3 nucleotide sequence: TGCAGCGTTAAGGATAAGGGGGGGGTGAACACTGAAGCTTTCTTT. Protein product: CSVKDKGGVNTEAFF. The full variable domain, its missing parts supplied by reference TRBV29-1 and TRBJ1-1, is SAVISQKPSRDICQRGTSLTIQCQVDSQVTMMFWYRQQPGQSLTLIATANQGSEATYESGFVIDKFPISRPNLTFSTLTVSNMSPEDSSIYLCSVKDKGGVNTEAFFGQGTRLTVV.

The V gene is TRBV5-6, the J gene TRBJ2-7; TRBD1 matches at 7 bases. Germline CDR1 and CDR2: SGHDT and YYEEEE. The CDR3 is 16 amino acids. The V segment lost 4 bases and the J segment 1 base; nucleotides outside the gene matches: 11. For the CDR3, the DNA is TGTGCCAGCAGCCCGAGGACAGGCGCGACATCCTACGAGCAGTACTTC. The encoded protein is CASSPRTGATSYEQYF.

This clone was counted a few times. CDR3: CASSQVGRRGSSYNEQFF. The CDR3 nucleotides read TGTGCCAGCAGCCAAGTGGGGAGGCGGGGCAGCTCCTACAATGAGCAGTTCTTC. The J gene is TRBJ2-1, the V gene TRBV4-2; weak D call: TRBD2 (6 bases). This CDR3 comprises 18 residues. Trimming stripped 1 base from V and 0 bases from J, with 16 bases between. Germline CDR1 and CDR2: LGHNA and YNFKEQ.

The genes are TRBV4-3 and TRBJ1-4, with 10 bases identical to TRBD1. The junction had 8 bases not matched to a gene; V was cut back by 4 bases and J by 6 bases. This CDR3 spans 16 amino acids. The germline CDR1 and CDR2 sequences are LGHNA and YSLEER. CDR3 DNA: TGCGCCAGCAGCCTGGGACAGGGGCGTAGTGATGAAAAACTGTTTTTT. Translation: CASSLGQGRSDEKLFF.

The chain carries TRBV7-2 and TRBJ1-5; D unresolved. The CDR3 has 17 residues. With 1 base removed from V and 3 bases from J, the gap between germline ends came to 16 bases. Germline V gene lookup returns CDR1 SGHTA and CDR2 FQGNSA. Here the CDR3 DNA reads TGTGCCAGCAGCTTAGTTGGTGGGAGGAACTACAATCAGCCCCAGCATTTT. Its protein is CASSLVGGRNYNQPQHF.

This clone was recorded many times. J is TRBJ1-4 and V is TRBV7-9; 7 positions match TRBD1. This CDR3 spans 16 amino acids. V gave up 5 bases and J gave up 10 bases; unmatched junction bases: 16. Germline CDR1 SEHNR, CDR2 FQNEAQ (reference sequence). For the CDR3, the DNA is TGTGCCAGCAGCCTCACCCAAGGCGACAGGGTTGGAAAACTGTTTTTT. Translated, it gives CASSLTQGDRVGKLFF.

This clone was seen a few times. The chain links TRBV4-3 to TRBJ1-6; TRBD1 might be the D (6 bases). The CDR3 length is 20 residues. Germline V gene data show CDR1 as LGHNA and CDR2 as YSLEER. The V and J ends lost 1 base and 7 bases respectively, with 26 bases between them. The CDR3 coding sequence is TGCGCCAGCAGCCAAGCGATCTTTCGGACAGCAACTAATCCGAATTCACCCCTCCACTTT. As protein: CASSQAIFRTATNPNSPLHF.

The chain joins TRBV28 to TRBJ2-3; the match to TRBD2 covers 7 bases. The germline gives CDR1 MDHEN, CDR2 SYDVKM. The CDR3 sequence is 15 residues long. The trim removed 3 bases at V and 1 base at J, leaving 4 bases unmatched. The CDR3 coding sequence is TGTGCCAGCAGTTTCCGGGACTACCGCACAGATACGCAGTATTTT. It encodes CASSFRDYRTDTQYF.

The V call is TRBV5-4, the J call TRBJ2-1; tentative D call: TRBD1 (5 bases). Germline CDR1 is SGHNT and CDR2 is YYREEE (reference sequence). The CDR3 consists of 17 residues. Trimming shortened V by 1 base and J by 0 bases, and 14 bases separated the two germline ends. The CDR3 region has the DNA TGTGCCAGCAGCTTGAAACAGGTCCCTTACTCCTACAATGAGCAGTTCTTC. Translation: CASSLKQVPYSYNEQFF.